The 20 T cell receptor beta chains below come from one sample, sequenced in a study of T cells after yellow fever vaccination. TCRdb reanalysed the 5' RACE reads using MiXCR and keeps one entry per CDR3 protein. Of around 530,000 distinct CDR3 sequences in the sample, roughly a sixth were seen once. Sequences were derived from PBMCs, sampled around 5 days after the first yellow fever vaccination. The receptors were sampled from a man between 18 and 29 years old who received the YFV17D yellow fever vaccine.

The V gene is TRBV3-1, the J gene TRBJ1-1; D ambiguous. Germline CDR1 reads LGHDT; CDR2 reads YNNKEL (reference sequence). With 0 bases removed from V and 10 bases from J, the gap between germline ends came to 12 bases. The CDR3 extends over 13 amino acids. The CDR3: CASSQESGGLAFF. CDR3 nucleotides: TGTGCCAGCAGCCAAGAATCCGGCGGGCTAGCTTTCTTT.

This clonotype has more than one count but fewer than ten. The CDR3 spells CASSMGRNTGELFF. For the CDR3, the DNA is TGTGCCAGTAGTATGGGTCGAAATACCGGGGAGCTGTTTTTT. The chain carries TRBV19 and TRBJ2-2; D remains ambiguous. Trimming took 3 bases from V and 5 from J, leaving 10 bases between them. Germline assignment: CDR1 LNHDA and CDR2 SQIVND (reference sequence). The CDR3 consists of 14 residues. Complete variable domain (other parts from reference TRBV19 and TRBJ2-2): DGGITQSPKYLFRKEGQNVTLSCEQNLNHDAMYWYRQDPGQGLRLIYYSQIVNDFQKGDIAEGYSVSREKKESFPLTVTSAQKNPTAFYLCASSMGRNTGELFFGEGSRLTVL.

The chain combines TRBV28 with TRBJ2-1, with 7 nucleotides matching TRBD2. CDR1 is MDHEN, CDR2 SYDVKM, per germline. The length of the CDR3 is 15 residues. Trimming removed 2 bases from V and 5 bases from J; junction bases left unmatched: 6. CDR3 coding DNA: TGTGCCAGCAGTTTAAGTCCCCGGGGGGACAATGAGCAGTTCTTC. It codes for CASSLSPRGDNEQFF.

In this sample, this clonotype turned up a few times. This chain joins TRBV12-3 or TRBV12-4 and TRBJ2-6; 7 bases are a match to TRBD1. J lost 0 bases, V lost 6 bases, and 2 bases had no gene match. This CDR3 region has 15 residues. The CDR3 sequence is CASRGGPSGANVLTF. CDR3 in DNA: TGTGCCAGCAGAGGGGGCCCCTCTGGGGCCAACGTCCTGACTTTC.

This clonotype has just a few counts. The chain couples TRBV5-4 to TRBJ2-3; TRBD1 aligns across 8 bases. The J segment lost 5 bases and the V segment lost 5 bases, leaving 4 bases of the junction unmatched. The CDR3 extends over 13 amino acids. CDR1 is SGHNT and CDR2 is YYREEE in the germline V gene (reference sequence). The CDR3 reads CASRPDRGDTQYF. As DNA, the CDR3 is TGTGCCAGCAGACCCGACAGGGGAGATACGCAGTATTTT.

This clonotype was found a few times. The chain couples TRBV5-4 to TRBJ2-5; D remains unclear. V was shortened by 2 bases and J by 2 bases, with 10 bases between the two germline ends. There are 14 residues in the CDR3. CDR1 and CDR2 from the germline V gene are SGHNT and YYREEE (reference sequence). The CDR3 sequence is CASSLPPPQETQYF. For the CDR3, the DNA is TGTGCCAGCAGCTTACCCCCCCCGCAAGAGACCCAGTACTTC.

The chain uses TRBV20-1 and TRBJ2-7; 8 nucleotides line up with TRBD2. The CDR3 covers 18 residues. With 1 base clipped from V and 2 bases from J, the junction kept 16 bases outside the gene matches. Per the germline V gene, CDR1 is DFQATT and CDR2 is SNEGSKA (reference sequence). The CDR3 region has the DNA TGCAGTGCTAGAGCCCCCAGGCTAGCGGGTGCTGATCCCTACGAGCAGTACGTC. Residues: CSARAPRLAGADPYEQYV.

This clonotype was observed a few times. The CDR3 bases are TGTGCCACCAACGGGCAGGGCGGCCCCTACGAGCAGTACTTC. Translating it yields CATNGQGGPYEQYF. The rearrangement uses TRBV6-2 or TRBV6-3 and TRBJ2-7; maybe TRBD1 (5 bases). The germline V gene has CDR1 MNHEY and CDR2 SVGEGT. With 10 bases removed from V and 2 bases from J, the gap between germline ends came to 18 bases. The CDR3 runs to 14 residues.

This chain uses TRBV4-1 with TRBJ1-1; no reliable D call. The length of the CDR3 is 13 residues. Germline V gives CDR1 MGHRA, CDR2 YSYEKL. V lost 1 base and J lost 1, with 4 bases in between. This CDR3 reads CASSQVENTEAFF. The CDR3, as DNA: TGCGCCAGCAGCCAAGTAGAGAACACTGAAGCTTTCTTT.

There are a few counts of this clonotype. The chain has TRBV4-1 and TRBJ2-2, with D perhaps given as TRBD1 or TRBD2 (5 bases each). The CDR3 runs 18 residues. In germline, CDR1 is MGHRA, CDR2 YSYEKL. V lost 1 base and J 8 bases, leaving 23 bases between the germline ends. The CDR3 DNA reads TGCGCCAGCAGCCAAGCGGTGCCGGGGCTGAATGGGGAGGGGGAGCTGTTTTTT. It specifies CASSQAVPGLNGEGELFF.

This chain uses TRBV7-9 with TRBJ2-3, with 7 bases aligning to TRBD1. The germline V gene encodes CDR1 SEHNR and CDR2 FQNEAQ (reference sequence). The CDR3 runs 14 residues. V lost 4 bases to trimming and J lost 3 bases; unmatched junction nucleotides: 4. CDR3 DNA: TGTGCCAGCAGCTGGACAGGAATTACAGATACGCAGTATTTT. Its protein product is CASSWTGITDTQYF.

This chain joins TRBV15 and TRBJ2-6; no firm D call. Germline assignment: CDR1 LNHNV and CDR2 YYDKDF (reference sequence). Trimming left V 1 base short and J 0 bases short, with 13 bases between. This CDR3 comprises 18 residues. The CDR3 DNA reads TGTGCCACCAGCAGAGGTGGTGGACCGAACTCTGGGGCCAACGTCCTGACTTTC. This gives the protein CATSRGGGPNSGANVLTF.

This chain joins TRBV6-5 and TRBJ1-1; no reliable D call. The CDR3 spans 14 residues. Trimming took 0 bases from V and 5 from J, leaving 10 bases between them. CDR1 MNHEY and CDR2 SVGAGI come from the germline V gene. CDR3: CASSYSLGGTEAFF. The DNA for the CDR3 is TGTGCCAGCAGTTACTCGCTGGGAGGGACTGAAGCTTTCTTT.

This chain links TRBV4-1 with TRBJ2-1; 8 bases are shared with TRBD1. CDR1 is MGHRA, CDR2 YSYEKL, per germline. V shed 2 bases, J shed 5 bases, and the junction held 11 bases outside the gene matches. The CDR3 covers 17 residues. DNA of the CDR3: TGCGCCAGCAGCCAAACCATGGGACAGGCCTTAAACAATGAGCAGTTCTTC. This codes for CASSQTMGQALNNEQFF.

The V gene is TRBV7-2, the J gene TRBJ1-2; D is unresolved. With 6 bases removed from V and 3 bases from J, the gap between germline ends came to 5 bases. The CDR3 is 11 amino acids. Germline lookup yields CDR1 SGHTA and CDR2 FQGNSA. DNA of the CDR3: TGTGCCAGCAGTCCTTACTATGGCTACACCTTC. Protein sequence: CASSPYYGYTF.

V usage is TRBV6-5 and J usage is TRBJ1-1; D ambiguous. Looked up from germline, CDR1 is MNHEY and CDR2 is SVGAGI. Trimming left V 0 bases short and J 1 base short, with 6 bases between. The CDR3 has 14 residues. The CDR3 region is CASSYSTSNTEAFF. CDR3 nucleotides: TGTGCCAGCAGTTACTCGACGTCGAACACTGAAGCTTTCTTT.

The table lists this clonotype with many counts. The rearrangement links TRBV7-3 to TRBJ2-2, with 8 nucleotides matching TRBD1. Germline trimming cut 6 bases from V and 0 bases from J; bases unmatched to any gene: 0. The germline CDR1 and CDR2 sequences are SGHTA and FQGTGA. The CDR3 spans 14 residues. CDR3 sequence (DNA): TGTGCCAGCAGGACAGGGGCGAACACCGGGGAGCTGTTTTTT. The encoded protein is CASRTGANTGELFF.

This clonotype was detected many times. The CDR3 region has the DNA TGTGCCAGCAGCCGCGGACTAGCGGGGGCAACAGATACGCAGTATTTT. Its translation is CASSRGLAGATDTQYF. The V call is TRBV12-3 or TRBV12-4, the J call TRBJ2-3, with 13 bases aligning to TRBD2. The CDR3 is made up of 16 amino acids. With V trimmed by 6 bases and J by 3 bases, 6 bases remained unmatched.

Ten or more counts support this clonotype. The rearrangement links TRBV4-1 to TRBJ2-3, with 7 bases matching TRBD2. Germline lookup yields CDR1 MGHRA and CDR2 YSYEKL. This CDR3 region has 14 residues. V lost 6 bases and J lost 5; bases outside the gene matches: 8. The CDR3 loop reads CASRDWREIDTQYF. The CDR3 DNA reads TGCGCCAGCAGAGATTGGCGGGAGATAGATACGCAGTATTTT.

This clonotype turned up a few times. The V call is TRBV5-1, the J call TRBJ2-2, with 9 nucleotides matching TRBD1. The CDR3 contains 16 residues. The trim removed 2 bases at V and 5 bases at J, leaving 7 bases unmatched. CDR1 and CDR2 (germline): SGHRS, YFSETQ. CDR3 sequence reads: CASSFQGQGGTGELFF. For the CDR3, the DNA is TGCGCCAGCAGCTTCCAGGGACAGGGAGGTACCGGGGAGCTGTTTTTT.